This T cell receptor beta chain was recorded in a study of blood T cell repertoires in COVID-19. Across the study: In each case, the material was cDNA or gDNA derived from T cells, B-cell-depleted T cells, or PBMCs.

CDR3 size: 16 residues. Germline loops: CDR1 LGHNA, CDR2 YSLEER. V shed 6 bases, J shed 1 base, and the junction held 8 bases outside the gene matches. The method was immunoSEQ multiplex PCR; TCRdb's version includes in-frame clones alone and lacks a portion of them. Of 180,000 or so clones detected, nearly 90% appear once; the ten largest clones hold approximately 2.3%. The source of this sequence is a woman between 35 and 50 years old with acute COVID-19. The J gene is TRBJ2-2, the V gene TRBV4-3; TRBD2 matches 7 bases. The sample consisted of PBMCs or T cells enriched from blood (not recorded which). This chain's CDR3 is CASSPTGRGNTGELFF. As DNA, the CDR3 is TGCGCCAGCAGTCCGACGGGGAGGGGGAACACCGGGGAGCTGTTTTTT.